This T cell receptor beta chain was captured by sequencing in a study of shared clonotypes between healthy human individuals. The table came from immunoSEQ multiplex PCR; TCRdb's copy has only in-frame clones and leaves some out. The sample consists of under 600,000 clones, more than 95% of them appearing once. Sequenced sample: naive CD4+ T cells sorted from blood. Subset specified: CD45RA+ positively selected. The source of this sequence is a woman in her thirties in good health.

The CDR3 region has the DNA TGTGCCAGCAGCTTGTGGACAGCTAACTATGGCTACACCTTC. Protein sequence: CASSLWTANYGYTF. This chain connects TRBV5-5 to TRBJ1-2, with D possibly being TRBD1 (6 bases). This CDR3 region has 14 residues. The ends were cut back, 1 base at V and 0 bases at J, with 7 bases in the middle. Germline loops: CDR1 SGHKS, CDR2 YYEKEE (reference sequence).